The rows below give T cell receptor beta chains drawn from one sample of a study of T cells in Graves' hyperthyroidism and ophthalmopathy. Each CDR3 protein gets one entry after TCRdb re-called the multiplex PCR reads with MiXCR. The repertoire holds under 400,000 distinct CDR3 sequences, with 15% to 20% as singletons. The sequenced material came from blood. These receptors came from a middle-aged woman with Graves' ophthalmopathy. CDR3s include the opening cysteine and the closing phenylalanine or tryptophan. Fields, in order: J gene, V gene, CDR3 protein.

j_gene: TRBJ2-5
v_gene: TRBV11-1
CDR3aa: CASGREAHETQYF

j_gene: TRBJ2-2
v_gene: TRBV10-2
CDR3aa: CASSITSGTITGELFF

j_gene: TRBJ2-5
v_gene: TRBV3-1
CDR3aa: CASSHGGQGEETQYF

j_gene: TRBJ2-5
v_gene: TRBV2
CDR3aa: CASQGVARQETQYF

j_gene: TRBJ1-2
v_gene: TRBV30
CDR3aa: CAWSDGSGYTF

j_gene: TRBJ1-5
v_gene: TRBV24-1
CDR3aa: CATSEEGGNQPQHF

j_gene: TRBJ1-1
v_gene: TRBV27
CDR3aa: CASSPQGGMNTEAFF

j_gene: TRBJ2-7
v_gene: TRBV28
CDR3aa: CASRSPTVGGYEQYF

j_gene: TRBJ2-2
v_gene: TRBV6-5
CDR3aa: CASSYLTGELFF

j_gene: TRBJ2-2
v_gene: TRBV6-4
CDR3aa: CASSPFANTGELFF

j_gene: TRBJ2-7
v_gene: TRBV28
CDR3aa: CASTLEGSSYEQYF

j_gene: TRBJ2-2
v_gene: TRBV12-3/TRBV12-4
CDR3aa: CDLEGPGELFF

j_gene: TRBJ1-5
v_gene: TRBV12-3/TRBV12-4
CDR3aa: CASRWTGDNQPQHF

j_gene: TRBJ2-2
v_gene: TRBV19
CDR3aa: CASSIPYTGELFF

j_gene: TRBJ2-1
v_gene: TRBV5-1
CDR3aa: CASSEGTSSYNEQFF

j_gene: TRBJ2-6
v_gene: TRBV2
CDR3aa: CASSEDRGSGANVLTF

j_gene: TRBJ1-3
v_gene: TRBV11-2
CDR3aa: CASSTRDSGNTIYF

j_gene: TRBJ2-7
v_gene: TRBV18
CDR3aa: CASSPGLAPPVHEQYF

j_gene: TRBJ1-2
v_gene: TRBV6-1
CDR3aa: CASSSLQGAQDGYTF

j_gene: TRBJ2-7
v_gene: TRBV9
CDR3aa: CASSANPSSYEQYF

j_gene: TRBJ1-2
v_gene: TRBV9
CDR3aa: CASSVSWGSGYTF

j_gene: TRBJ2-2
v_gene: TRBV11-2
CDR3aa: CASSLSGGELFF

j_gene: TRBJ2-4
v_gene: TRBV12-3/TRBV12-4
CDR3aa: CASTPPGTGVAKNIQYF

j_gene: TRBJ1-1
v_gene: TRBV20-1
CDR3aa: CRRGGSNTEAFF

j_gene: TRBJ1-2
v_gene: TRBV28
CDR3aa: CASSLPGARANYGYTF

j_gene: TRBJ1-2
v_gene: TRBV20-1
CDR3aa: CSASLGSSGYTF

j_gene: TRBJ1-1
v_gene: TRBV6-1
CDR3aa: CASRGIRQVGTEAFF

j_gene: TRBJ1-5
v_gene: TRBV28
CDR3aa: CAIVSGNQPQHF

j_gene: TRBJ2-7
v_gene: TRBV25-1
CDR3aa: CASRGYKQGLSYEQYF

j_gene: TRBJ1-1
v_gene: TRBV28
CDR3aa: CASSLSSLAFF

j_gene: TRBJ2-6
v_gene: TRBV6-1
CDR3aa: CASRVGGFSGANVLTF

j_gene: TRBJ2-3
v_gene: TRBV4-1
CDR3aa: CASQDRGNVDTQYF

j_gene: TRBJ1-1
v_gene: TRBV6-1
CDR3aa: CASSQGHLNTEAFF

j_gene: TRBJ2-2
v_gene: TRBV19
CDR3aa: CASSPRPGTGELFF

j_gene: TRBJ1-1
v_gene: TRBV6-1
CDR3aa: CASSEGFGWLGTEAFF

j_gene: TRBJ2-4
v_gene: TRBV20-1
CDR3aa: CSARVGGGRGDIQYF

j_gene: TRBJ1-1
v_gene: TRBV19
CDR3aa: CATSEGATEAFF

j_gene: TRBJ2-7
v_gene: TRBV7-3
CDR3aa: CASSLTRKGQAGATEQYF

j_gene: TRBJ1-2
v_gene: TRBV11-2
CDR3aa: CASSRQGGKGGYTF

j_gene: TRBJ2-7
v_gene: TRBV20-1
CDR3aa: CSARDSWGGTGYEQSF

j_gene: TRBJ2-7
v_gene: TRBV6-5
CDR3aa: CASSYRRLAGDYEQYF

j_gene: TRBJ1-2
v_gene: TRBV13
CDR3aa: CASSLGDTADYGYTF

j_gene: TRBJ1-1
v_gene: TRBV29-1
CDR3aa: CSVEDTGGSIHTEAFF

j_gene: TRBJ1-1
v_gene: TRBV28
CDR3aa: CASSFNLEAFF

j_gene: TRBJ1-2
v_gene: TRBV6-2/TRBV6-3
CDR3aa: CASRESTDLYGYTF

j_gene: TRBJ2-5
v_gene: TRBV7-8
CDR3aa: CASSLAGGLVRAETQYF

j_gene: TRBJ2-7
v_gene: TRBV12-3/TRBV12-4
CDR3aa: CASSPTGGRDSYEQYF

j_gene: TRBJ2-2
v_gene: TRBV7-2
CDR3aa: CASSLVLVTGELFF

j_gene: TRBJ2-2
v_gene: TRBV28
CDR3aa: CASYRTSETGELFF